These 6 T cell receptor beta chains share one sample of origin, sequenced in a study of CD8 T cells in Susac syndrome. Random hexamers served to reverse transcribe about 0.5 to 1 ug RNA. TCRdb reprocessed the immunoSEQ multiplex PCR reads via MiXCR and lists one record per CDR3 protein. The table lists 150,000 to 160,000 distinct CDR3 sequences, 85% to 95% of them singletons. The sample was CD4+ T cells from PBMCs. The receptors come from a human donor with Susac syndrome.

The rearrangement uses TRBV7-6 and TRBJ1-5; D is unresolved. CDR1 and CDR2 from the germline V gene are SGHVS and FNYEAQ. V was shortened by 5 bases and J by 3 bases, with 14 bases between the two germline ends. This CDR3 spans 15 amino acids. CDR3 sequence: CASSPRPGNNQPQHF. CDR3 nucleotide sequence: TGTGCCAGCAGCCCGCGTCCGGGAAACAATCAGCCCCAGCATTTT.

The rearrangement uses TRBV6-5 and TRBJ1-6; D gene ambiguous. In germline, CDR1 is MNHEY, CDR2 SVGAGI. V was shortened by 6 bases and J by 6 bases, with 15 bases between the two germline ends. CDR3 size: 15 residues. CDR3 coding DNA: TGTGCCAGCAGAGTACGACGGGAACCTAATTCACCCCTCCACTTT. Its protein product is CASRVRREPNSPLHF.

This chain connects TRBV4-3 to TRBJ1-1; no clear D. Germline V gives CDR1 LGHNA, CDR2 YSLEER. The CDR3 has 15 amino acids. V lost 0 bases to trimming and J lost 9 bases, with 17 bases between them. CDR3 in amino acids: CASSQEGSMGGKAFF. The CDR3 region has the DNA TGCGCCAGCAGCCAAGAGGGCTCTATGGGCGGTAAAGCTTTCTTT.

The J gene is TRBJ2-3, the V gene TRBV24-1, with D possibly TRBD1 on 6 matching bases. CDR1 and CDR2 from the germline V gene are KGHDR and SFDVKD. This CDR3 has 12 residues. Trimming left V 5 bases short and J 5 bases short, with 7 bases between. The CDR3 loop is CATSGGGDTQYF. CDR3 nucleotide sequence: TGTGCCACCAGTGGAGGGGGAGATACGCAGTATTTT.

J is TRBJ2-1 and V is TRBV5-1; D call uncertain. Trimming cost V 6 bases and J 8 bases, with 15 bases left between them. Per the germline V gene, CDR1 is SGHRS and CDR2 is YFSETQ. The CDR3 totals 13 residues. DNA for the CDR3: TGCGCCAGCACTCACCCCGGCCTTGATGAGCAGTTCTTC. Translating it yields CASTHPGLDEQFF.

This clonotype occurred once. CDR3 coding DNA: TGCAGCCACGACAGGGGGCTGGATGAGCAGTTCTTC. This gives the protein CSHDRGLDEQFF. The V and J genes are TRBV29-1 and TRBJ2-1, with 10 positions matching TRBD1. From germline, CDR1 is SQVTM and CDR2 ANQGSEA. Trimming cost V 8 bases and J 8 bases; bases outside gene matches: 6. The length of the CDR3 is 12 residues.